This TCR beta chain was recovered during a study of CD4 and CD8 cells across lung adenocarcinoma regions. Germline V lookup: CDR1 MNHEY, CDR2 SVGAGI. CDR3 size: 13 residues. This clonotype was observed many times. TCRdb redid the calling of the PCR reads with MiXCR, one entry per CDR3 protein. The sample contains over 15,000 distinct CDR3 sequences, 45% to 70% of which appear only once. The patients had localized lung adenocarcinoma, a non-small cell subtype. The clonotype comes from a female donor with lung adenocarcinoma. The CD4 and CD8 labels of this study may be unreliable. The chain has TRBV6-5 and TRBJ1-2; TRBD1 is a possible D gene (5 bases). The sample consisted of CD8+ T cells from the center of a lung tumor. DNA of the CDR3: TGTGCTACTAAATTGGGCGGGGACCTGGGCTACACCTTC. It translates to CATKLGGDLGYTF.